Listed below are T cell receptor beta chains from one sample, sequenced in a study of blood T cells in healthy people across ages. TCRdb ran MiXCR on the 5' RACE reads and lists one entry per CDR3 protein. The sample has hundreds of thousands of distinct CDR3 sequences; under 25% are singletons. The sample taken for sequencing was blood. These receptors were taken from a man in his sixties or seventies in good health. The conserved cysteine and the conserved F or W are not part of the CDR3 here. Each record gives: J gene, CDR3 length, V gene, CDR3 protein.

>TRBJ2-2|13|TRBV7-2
ASSLESVGTGELF
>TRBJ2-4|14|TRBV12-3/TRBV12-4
ASSPGTNGGKNIQY
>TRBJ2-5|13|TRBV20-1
SARDGRSYQETQY
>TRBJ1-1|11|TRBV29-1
SFRGRANTEAF
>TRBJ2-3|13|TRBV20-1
SARRAGGPSDTQY
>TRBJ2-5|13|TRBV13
ASSYRNGQGETQY
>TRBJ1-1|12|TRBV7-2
ASSLMVRTGRTF
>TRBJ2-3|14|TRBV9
ASSVGQDLLGDTQY
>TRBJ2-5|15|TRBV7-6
ASSLQAGQPGVETQY
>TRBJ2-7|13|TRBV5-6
ASSEGLAGGYEQY
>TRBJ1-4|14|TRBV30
AWSRDRTATNEKLF
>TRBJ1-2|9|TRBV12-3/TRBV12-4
ASSRWDGYT
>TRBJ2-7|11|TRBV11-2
ASSAGGPDEQY
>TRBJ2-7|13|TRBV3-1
ASSPGTSPFYEQY
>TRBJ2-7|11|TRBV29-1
SVSTGGICEQY
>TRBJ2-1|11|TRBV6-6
ASRLAGNNEQF
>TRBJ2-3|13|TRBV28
ASGLAGGPWDTQY
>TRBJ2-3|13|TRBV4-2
ASSQDGGPPNTQY
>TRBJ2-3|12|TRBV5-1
ASSLDRSTDTQY
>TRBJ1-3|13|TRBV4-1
ASSQPKDAGNTIY
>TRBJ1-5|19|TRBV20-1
SAIRDGAKTGPGNSNQPQH
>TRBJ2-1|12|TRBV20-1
SASPEVTYNEQF
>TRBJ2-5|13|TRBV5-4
ASSLGGIRGETQY
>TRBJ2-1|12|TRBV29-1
SVERLAGRNEQF
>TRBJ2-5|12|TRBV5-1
ASSLDRGFGPQY
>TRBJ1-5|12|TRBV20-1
SATGTESNQPQH
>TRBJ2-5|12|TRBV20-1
SARDLRKQETQY
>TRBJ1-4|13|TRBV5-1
ASSRESATNEKLF
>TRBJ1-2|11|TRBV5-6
ASSLDGNYGYT
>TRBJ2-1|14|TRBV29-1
SVDGVAKSSYNEQF
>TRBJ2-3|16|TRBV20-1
SARDPLASGRAPDTQY
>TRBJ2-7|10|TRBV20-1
SASPQGHEQY
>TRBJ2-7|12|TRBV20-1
SARGLAGGYEQY
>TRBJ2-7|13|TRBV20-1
SASDRDGAHYEQY
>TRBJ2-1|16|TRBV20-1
SATPGLAAVSSYNEQF
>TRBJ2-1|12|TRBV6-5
ASSYSRPAYEQF
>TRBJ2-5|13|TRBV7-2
ASQGAAHIQETQY
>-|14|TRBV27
ASSLYASGVNNEQF
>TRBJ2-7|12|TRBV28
ASHSGGGAYEQY
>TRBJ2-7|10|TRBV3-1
AGSPFGQEQY
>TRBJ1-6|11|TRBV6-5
ASTDRYNSPLH
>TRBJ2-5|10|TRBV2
ASSVAEETQY
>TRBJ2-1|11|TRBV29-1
SADTGSYNEQF
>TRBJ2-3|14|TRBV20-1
SARDPSGRLTDTQY
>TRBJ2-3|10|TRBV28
ASKRGADTQY
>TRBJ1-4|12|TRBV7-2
ASSLVGQGEKLF
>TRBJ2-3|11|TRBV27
ASSSNSVDTQY
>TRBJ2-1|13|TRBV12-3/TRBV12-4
ASSLLRGGYNEQF
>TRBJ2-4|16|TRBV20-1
SASPGLAGALAKNIQY
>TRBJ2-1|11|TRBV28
ASSLNRGNEQF
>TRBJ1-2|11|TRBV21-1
ASSTQRGYGYT
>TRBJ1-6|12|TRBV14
ASSLRSYNSPLH
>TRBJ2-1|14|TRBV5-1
ASSLASSRTYNEQF
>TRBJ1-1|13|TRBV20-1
SARATGRLNTEAF
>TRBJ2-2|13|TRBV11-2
ASSLLSSGTGELF